These T cell receptor beta chains were read from a single sample in a study of T cells after yellow fever vaccination. TCRdb reprocessed the 5' RACE reads with MiXCR, giving one entry per CDR3 protein. Of 500,000 to 650,000 distinct CDR3 sequences in the sample, 9% to 15% were seen once. The material was PBMCs, obtained on the day of the yellow fever booster vaccination. Receptor source: a man younger than 45 who received the YFV17D yellow fever vaccine. Both conserved end residues are part of each CDR3. D genes are given only for firm matches. Size values are once, few and many counts, or a class for expanded clones, and some rows have none.

j_call clone_size v_call d_call cdr3_aa cdr3_nt
TRBJ2-5 few TRBV5-5 TRBD2 CASSLGESSGQETQYF TGTGCCAGCAGCTTAGGGGAGTCTAGCGGCCAAGAGACCCAGTACTTC
TRBJ2-5 few TRBV4-3 NA CASSQVSRRGETQYF TGCGCCAGCAGCCAAGTTTCACGGAGGGGGGAGACCCAGTACTTC
TRBJ2-7 few TRBV12-3/TRBV12-4 NA CASSFTGLGSEQYF TGTGCCAGCAGTTTCACGGGGCTAGGGAGCGAGCAGTACTTC
TRBJ2-3 NA TRBV9 TRBD2 CASSVEEAGPGTQYF TGTGCCAGCAGCGTAGAAGAAGCGGGGCCCGGTACGCAGTATTTT
TRBJ2-1 NA TRBV19 TRBD2 CASNNAGVNEQFF TGTGCCAGCAACAACGCGGGAGTGAATGAGCAGTTCTTC
TRBJ2-3 NA TRBV7-2 NA CASSLLSPASTDTQYF TGTGCCAGCAGCTTACTGTCTCCAGCTAGCACAGATACGCAGTATTTT
TRBJ2-5 few TRBV5-1 TRBD2 CASSRAPGTSGETQYF TGCGCCAGCAGCCGAGCTCCAGGGACTAGCGGAGAGACCCAGTACTTC
TRBJ2-2 few TRBV12-3/TRBV12-4 NA CASWAVPGGELFF TGTGCCAGCTGGGCAGTCCCGGGCGGGGAGCTGTTTTTT
TRBJ2-1 NA TRBV29-1 NA CSVAGHFDNEQFF TGCAGCGTTGCAGGACACTTTGACAATGAGCAGTTCTTC
TRBJ1-1 NA TRBV20-1 NA CSARGLVGWTEAFF TGCAGTGCTAGGGGGCTGGTGGGATGGACTGAAGCTTTCTTT
TRBJ2-3 NA TRBV29-1 NA CSVEDRAGYPTDTQYF TGCAGCGTTGAAGATCGGGCGGGCTATCCTACAGATACGCAGTATTTT
TRBJ2-2 few TRBV11-3 NA CASSLEGIGTGELFF TGTGCCAGCAGCTTAGAGGGGATTGGGACCGGGGAGCTGTTTTTT
TRBJ1-2 few TRBV5-1 NA CASSIGAADYGYTF TGCGCCAGCAGCATAGGGGCCGCCGACTATGGCTACACCTTC
TRBJ2-7 many TRBV20-1 TRBD1 CSAKKLPGQGVYEQYF TGCAGTGCTAAGAAACTTCCGGGACAGGGGGTCTACGAGCAGTACTTC
TRBJ1-4 few TRBV20-1 NA CSAQYTPANEKLFF TGCAGTGCGCAATACACTCCAGCTAATGAAAAACTGTTTTTT
TRBJ2-1 few TRBV29-1 NA CSVPQFDNNEQFF TGCAGCGTCCCCCAATTTGACAACAATGAGCAGTTCTTC
TRBJ2-7 few TRBV10-3 NA CAIGKTSRSYEQYF TGTGCCATCGGCAAAACTAGCCGGTCCTACGAGCAGTACTTC
TRBJ2-2 NA TRBV14 NA CASSQAGDTGELFF TGTGCCAGCAGCCAAGCCGGCGACACCGGGGAGCTGTTTTTT
TRBJ2-3 few TRBV12-3/TRBV12-4 TRBD2 CASSPPGGRGGTDTQYF TGTGCCAGCAGTCCGCCGGGCGGGAGAGGGGGCACAGATACGCAGTATTTT
TRBJ2-5 NA TRBV6-1 TRBD2 CASSRSGTSGIGPQYF TGTGCCAGCAGCCGATCCGGGACTAGCGGGATCGGTCCCCAGTACTTC